One sample yielded the 23 T cell receptor beta chains listed below, sequenced in a study of response to subunit inactivated influenza vaccine. TCRdb called the RT-PCR reads again in MiXCR, with one record for every CDR3 protein. Here the sample spans about 520,000 distinct CDR3 sequences, about 25% being singletons. This specimen was CD4+ T cells sorted from PBMCs, taken about 5 days after vaccination. The receptors here all came from a man aged 50 to 60 who received an inactivated influenza vaccine.

The gene calls are TRBV29-1 and TRBJ2-1; 7 bases are a match to TRBD1. Germline V lookup: CDR1 SQVTM, CDR2 ANQGSEA. This CDR3 is built from 13 residues. V lost 4 bases to trimming and J lost 2 bases; unmatched junction nucleotides: 2. The CDR3 DNA reads TGCAGCGTTGTGGGACAGACCTACAATGAGCAGTTCTTC. It is translated as CSVVGQTYNEQFF.

This clonotype was counted a few times. The V call is TRBV7-6, the J call TRBJ2-5, with 8 bases aligning to TRBD1. V shed 5 bases, J shed 4 bases, and the junction held 12 bases outside the gene matches. Looked up from germline, CDR1 is SGHVS and CDR2 is FNYEAQ. This CDR3 is 16 amino acids long. The CDR3 sequence: CASSPRTGPKGETQYF. The CDR3 bases are TGTGCCAGCAGCCCCCGGACAGGGCCAAAGGGAGAGACCCAGTACTTC.

This clonotype was observed a handful of times. The rearrangement uses TRBV7-2 and TRBJ2-5; D possibly corresponds to TRBD2 (5 bases). Germline CDR1 is SGHTA and CDR2 is FQGNSA. The CDR3 is made up of 15 amino acids. V lost 4 bases to trimming and J lost 0 bases, with 12 bases between them. The CDR3 protein is CASSSLLVYQETQYF. DNA of the CDR3: TGTGCCAGCAGCTCCCTACTAGTCTACCAAGAGACCCAGTACTTC.

This clonotype was counted a few times. The rearrangement uses TRBV7-2 and TRBJ2-2; D not resolved. V lost 1 base and J lost 5, with 8 bases in between. The CDR3 covers 14 residues. Germline V gives CDR1 SGHTA, CDR2 FQGNSA. The CDR3 region is CASSLVSSTGELFF. In DNA form, the CDR3 reads TGTGCCAGCAGCTTAGTTAGCAGTACCGGGGAGCTGTTTTTT.

This clonotype turned up a few times. The chain couples TRBV12-3 or TRBV12-4 to TRBJ2-7; D ambiguous. The CDR3 length is 13 residues. Trimming cost V 0 bases and J 2 bases, with 5 bases left between them. The CDR3 sequence is CASSLAWTYEQYF. In DNA, the CDR3 is TGTGCCAGCAGTTTAGCGTGGACCTACGAGCAGTACTTC.

This chain uses TRBV20-1 with TRBJ2-7; 9 bases are shared with TRBD2. Germline V CDR1 and CDR2: DFQATT, SNEGSKA (reference sequence). This CDR3 contains 17 residues. Here the CDR3 reads CCARDVLGLARSYEQYF. The CDR3 nucleotides are TGCTGCGCTAGAGATGTTCTTGGACTAGCGAGATCCTACGAGCAGTACTTC.

In this sample, this clonotype turned up once. CDR3 in DNA: TGCAGCGTTTGGACGGCCCAAGAGACCCAGTACTTC. Translation: CSVWTAQETQYF. The chain uses TRBV29-1 and TRBJ2-5; no reliable D call. This CDR3 comprises 12 residues. CDR1 SQVTM and CDR2 ANQGSEA come from the germline V gene. Trimming took off 5 bases at V and 1 base at J, with 8 bases between the two ends.

V gene TRBV20-1 combines with J gene TRBJ1-4; D unclear. The germline V gene has CDR1 DFQATT and CDR2 SNEGSKA (reference sequence). Between the trimmed V and J ends, which lost 6 bases and 7 bases, there was a span of 6 bases. The CDR3 is 10 residues long. As DNA, the CDR3 is TGCAGTGCCTCAAGTGAAAAACTGTTTTTT. Its translation: CSASSEKLFF.

The CDR3 loop reads CASPGQIHSNQPQHF. In DNA form, the CDR3 reads TGCGCCAGCCCTGGACAGATTCATAGCAATCAGCCCCAGCATTTT. This chain uses TRBV23-1 with TRBJ1-5, with D possibly being TRBD1 (6 bases). TRBV23-1 is given ORF status, its function remaining uncertain. V dropped 8 bases and J dropped 0 bases, with 14 bases sitting between them. CDR3 size: 15 residues.

This clonotype was seen a few times. The chain couples TRBV7-2 to TRBJ2-7; D unclear. The CDR3 loop spans 13 amino acids. V dropped 5 bases and J dropped 2 bases, with 10 bases sitting between them. The germline V gene encodes CDR1 SGHTA and CDR2 FQGNSA. The CDR3 region is CASSQDPPYEQYF. Written as DNA, the CDR3 is TGTGCCAGCAGCCAGGACCCCCCCTACGAGCAGTACTTC.

This clonotype was detected only a few times. The rearrangement links TRBV5-5 to TRBJ1-1; 10 bases line up with TRBD1. CDR3 length equals 13 residues. The V and J ends lost 5 bases and 7 bases, in that order; junction bases with no gene match: 5. CDR1 is SGHKS and CDR2 is YYEKEE in the germline V gene (reference sequence). The CDR3 sequence is CASRMTGGIEAFF. Here the CDR3 DNA reads TGTGCCAGCAGAATGACAGGGGGCATTGAAGCTTTCTTT.

The table lists this clonotype with a few counts. The chain combines TRBV20-1 with TRBJ2-3; D not certain. Germline V gives CDR1 DFQATT, CDR2 SNEGSKA (reference sequence). There are 13 residues in the CDR3. Trimming shortened V by 5 bases and J by 5 bases, and 14 bases separated the two germline ends. The CDR3 reads CSAPLLPVDTQYF. The CDR3 DNA reads as TGCAGTGCTCCCCTACTCCCGGTAGATACGCAGTATTTT.

The chain couples TRBV6-2 or TRBV6-3 to TRBJ2-7; 8 positions match TRBD2. The germline gives CDR1 MNHEY, CDR2 SVGEGT. This CDR3 is 18 amino acids long. Trimming took 5 bases from V and 0 from J; bases not matched to a gene: 15. CDR3 sequence (DNA): TGTGCCAGCAGTCTTCTGAAAGCGGGGGCCTTAAGCTCCTACGAGCAGTACTTC. Encoded protein: CASSLLKAGALSSYEQYF.

This clonotype turned up a few times. This chain links TRBV12-3 or TRBV12-4 with TRBJ1-4; D may be TRBD1 (5 bases). CDR3 length: 14 residues. V was clipped by 6 bases and J by 6 bases, with 14 bases between them. The CDR3 here is CASSSAGLDEKLFF. The DNA for the CDR3 is TGTGCCAGCAGCAGCGCGGGACTTGATGAAAAACTGTTTTTT.

In its sample, this clonotype was seen a few times. The chain carries TRBV12-3 or TRBV12-4 and TRBJ2-7, with TRBD1 matching 8 bases. This CDR3 is built from 13 residues. Trimming at V came to 5 bases and at J to 3 bases, leaving 3 bases not matched to a gene. CDR3 region: CASSQTGVYEQYF. The CDR3 DNA is TGTGCCAGCAGTCAGACAGGGGTCTACGAGCAGTACTTC.

This clonotype appeared a few times. The chain has TRBV7-2 and TRBJ2-7, with 7 nucleotides matching TRBD1. This CDR3 contains 14 residues. The V segment lost 5 bases and the J segment 3 bases; nucleotides outside the gene matches: 7. CDR1 is SGHTA and CDR2 is FQGNSA in the germline V gene. The CDR3 here is CASSATGTDYEQYF. As DNA, the CDR3 is TGTGCCAGCAGCGCGACCGGGACAGACTACGAGCAGTACTTC. Full variable domain (remainder filled in from reference TRBV7-2 and TRBJ2-7): GAGVSQSPSNKVTEKGKDVELRCDPISGHTALYWYRQSLGQGLEFLIYFQGNSAPDKSGLPSDRFSAERTGGSVSTLTIQRTQQEDSAVYLCASSATGTDYEQYFGPGTRLTVT.

This clonotype was detected a few times. V is TRBV7-8 and J is TRBJ2-7; weak D call: TRBD1 (6 bases). Germline-derived CDR1 and CDR2 are SGHVS and FQNEAQ. CDR3 length: 14 amino acids. V lost 5 bases, J lost 2 bases, and 13 bases lay in between. The CDR3 loop is CASSRTASTYEQYF. DNA of the CDR3: TGTGCCAGCAGCCGGACAGCGTCAACCTACGAGCAGTACTTC.

This clonotype has just a few counts. The V call is TRBV19, the J call TRBJ1-5, with 8 bases fitting TRBD1. J was trimmed by 6 bases and V by 4 bases; bases with no gene match: 8. This CDR3 has 15 residues. Germline assignment: CDR1 LNHDA and CDR2 SQIVND (reference sequence). The CDR3 spells CASSTTDRGGQPQHF. For the CDR3, the DNA is TGTGCCAGTAGTACCACCGACAGGGGTGGTCAGCCCCAGCATTTT.

V gene TRBV29-1 combines with J gene TRBJ2-3; D may be TRBD2 (5 bases). The CDR3 has 14 amino acids. The V end was cut by 4 bases, the J end by 2 bases, with 13 bases between. Looked up from germline, CDR1 is SQVTM and CDR2 is ANQGSEA. The CDR3 DNA follows: TGCAGCGTTGGGGTGGGAGTAACCACAGATACGCAGTATTTT. It specifies CSVGVGVTTDTQYF.

The rearrangement links TRBV6-4 to TRBJ1-2; 7 nucleotides agree with TRBD1. V lost 2 bases and J lost 4; bases outside the gene matches: 1. This CDR3 is built from 13 residues. The V gene's germline CDR1 is MRHNA and CDR2 SNTAGT. The CDR3 DNA is TGTGCCAGCAGTGACACAGGGGCCTATGGCTACACCTTC. Encoded protein: CASSDTGAYGYTF.

The rearrangement uses TRBV28 and TRBJ2-7, with TRBD1 matching over 10 bases. CDR3 size: 14 residues. Germline assignment: CDR1 MDHEN and CDR2 SYDVKM. Trimming removed 5 bases from V and 2 bases from J; junction bases left unmatched: 3. CDR3 bases: TGTGCCAGCAGTCGACAGGGGGCCCCCTACGAGCAGTACTTC. This encodes CASSRQGAPYEQYF. The entire variable domain, with the rest obtained from reference TRBV28 and TRBJ2-7, is as follows: DVKVTQSSRYLVKRTGEKVFLECVQDMDHENMFWYRQDPGLGLRLIYFSYDVKMKEKGDIPEGYSVSREKKERFSLILESASTNQTSMYLCASSRQGAPYEQYFGPGTRLTVT.

This rearrangement joins TRBV7-9 to TRBJ2-5; D perhaps matches TRBD2 (7 bases). Trimming removed 5 bases from V and 5 bases from J, with 18 bases in between. The germline gives CDR1 SEHNR, CDR2 FQNEAQ (reference sequence). The CDR3 runs 15 residues. The CDR3 protein is CASSNRGGLVETQYF. The CDR3 DNA reads TGTGCCAGCAGCAATCGCGGGGGCTTAGTGGAGACCCAGTACTTC.

This clonotype was observed many times. This CDR3 is CSASQGHWGNQPQHF. Here the CDR3 DNA reads TGCAGTGCTAGCCAGGGACACTGGGGAAATCAGCCCCAGCATTTT. The chain is built from TRBV20-1 and TRBJ1-5; a possible D gene is TRBD1 (6 bases). V gave up 3 bases and J gave up 4 bases, with 16 bases separating them. Germline assignment: CDR1 DFQATT and CDR2 SNEGSKA (reference sequence). This CDR3 has 15 amino acids.